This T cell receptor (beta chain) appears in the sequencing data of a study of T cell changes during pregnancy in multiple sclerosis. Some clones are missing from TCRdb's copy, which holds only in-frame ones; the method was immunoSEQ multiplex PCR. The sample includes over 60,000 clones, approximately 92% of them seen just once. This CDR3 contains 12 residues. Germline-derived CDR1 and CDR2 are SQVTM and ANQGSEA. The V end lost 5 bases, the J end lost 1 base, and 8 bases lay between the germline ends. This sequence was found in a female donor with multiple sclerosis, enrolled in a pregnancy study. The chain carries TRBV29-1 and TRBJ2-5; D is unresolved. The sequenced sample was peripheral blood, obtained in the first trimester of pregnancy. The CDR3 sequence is CSVSGRQETQYF. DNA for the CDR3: TGCAGCGTTTCGGGTCGCCAAGAGACCCAGTACTTC.